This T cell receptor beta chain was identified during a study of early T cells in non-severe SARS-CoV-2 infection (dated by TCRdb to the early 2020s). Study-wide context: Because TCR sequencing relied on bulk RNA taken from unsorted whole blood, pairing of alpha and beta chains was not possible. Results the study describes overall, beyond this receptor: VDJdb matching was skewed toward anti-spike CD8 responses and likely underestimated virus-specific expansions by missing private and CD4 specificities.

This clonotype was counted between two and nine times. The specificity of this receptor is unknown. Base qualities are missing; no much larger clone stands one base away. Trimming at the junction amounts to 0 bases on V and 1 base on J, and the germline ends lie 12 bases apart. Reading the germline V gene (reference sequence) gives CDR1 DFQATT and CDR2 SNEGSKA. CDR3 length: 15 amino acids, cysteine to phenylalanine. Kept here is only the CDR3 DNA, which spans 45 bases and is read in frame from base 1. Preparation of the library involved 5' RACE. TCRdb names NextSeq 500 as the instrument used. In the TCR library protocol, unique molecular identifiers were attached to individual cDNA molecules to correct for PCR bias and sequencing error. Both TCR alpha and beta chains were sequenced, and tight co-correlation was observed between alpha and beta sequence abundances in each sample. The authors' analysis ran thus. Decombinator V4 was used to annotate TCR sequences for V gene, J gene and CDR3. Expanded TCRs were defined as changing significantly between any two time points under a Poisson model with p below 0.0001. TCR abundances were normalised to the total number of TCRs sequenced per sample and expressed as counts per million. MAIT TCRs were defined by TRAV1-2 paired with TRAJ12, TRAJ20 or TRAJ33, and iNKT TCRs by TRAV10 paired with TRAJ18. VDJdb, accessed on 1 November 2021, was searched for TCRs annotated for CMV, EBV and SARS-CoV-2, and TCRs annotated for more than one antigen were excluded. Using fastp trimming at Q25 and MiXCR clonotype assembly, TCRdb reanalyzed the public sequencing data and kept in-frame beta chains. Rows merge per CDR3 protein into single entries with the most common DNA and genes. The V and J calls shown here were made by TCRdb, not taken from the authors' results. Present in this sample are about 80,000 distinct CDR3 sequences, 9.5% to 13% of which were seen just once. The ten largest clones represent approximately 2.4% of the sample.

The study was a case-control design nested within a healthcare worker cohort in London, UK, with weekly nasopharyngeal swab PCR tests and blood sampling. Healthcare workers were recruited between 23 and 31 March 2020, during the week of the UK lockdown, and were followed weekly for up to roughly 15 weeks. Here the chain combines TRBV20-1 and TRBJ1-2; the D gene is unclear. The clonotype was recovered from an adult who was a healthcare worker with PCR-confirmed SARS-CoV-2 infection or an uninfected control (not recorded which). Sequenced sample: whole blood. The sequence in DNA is TGCAGTGCTAGAGATCGGGTGGGGAGTAACTATGGCTACACCTTC. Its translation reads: CSARDRVGSNYGYTF.